This T cell receptor beta chain was captured by sequencing in a study of blood T cell repertoires in COVID-19. Study background: Specimens from acute and convalescent COVID-19 originated in the United States, Italy and Spain. The analysed material was cDNA or gDNA that came from T cells, B-cell-depleted T cells, or PBMCs.

V lost 0 bases, J lost 6 bases, and 3 bases stayed unmatched. Germline V gives CDR1 LGHNA, CDR2 YNFKEQ. CDR3 length equals 14 residues. In the original analysis: Amplifying reference gene primers gave estimates of nucleated cell counts. The data were produced by immunoSEQ multiplex PCR, yet TCRdb's version contains in-frame clones alone and is incomplete. V and J calls and clone size come straight from that table; D and trimming were deduced from the DNA. The data hold about 360,000 clones, with about 83% observed a single time. This TCR came from a man aged 25-40 years with active or convalescent COVID-19. The material sequenced was peripheral blood. The V call is TRBV4-2, the J call TRBJ2-7, with 9 bases identical to TRBD1. The chain's CDR3 is CASSQEGQGGEQYF. DNA of the CDR3: TGTGCCAGCAGCCAAGAGGGACAGGGCGGCGAGCAGTACTTC.